The rows below give T cell receptor beta chains drawn from one sample of a study of blood T cells in healthy people across ages. In TCRdb, the 5' RACE reads were re-called with MiXCR into one record per CDR3 protein. Of 700,000 to 1,000,000 distinct CDR3 sequences listed, under 45% were seen once; the top ten hold roughly 19%. The sequencing input was blood. The receptors here all came from a man aged 55-75 years in good health. The CDR3 runs from the conserved cysteine through the conserved F or W. A D gene is named only where the DNA matches it firmly. Clone size is shown for a subset of rows, as once, few, many or a class of expanded clone.

clone_size j_call v_call d_call cdr3_nt cdr3_aa
. TRBJ2-3 TRBV4-1 TRBD1 TGCGCCAGCAGCCAGACAGGGGGCGCGGGATCAGATACGCAGTATTTT CASSQTGGAGSDTQYF
. TRBJ1-2 TRBV30 TRBD1 TGTGCCTGGAGTGGACCCTCGGCCACAGGGGAAGAAGGAGGCTACACCTTC CAWSGPSATGEEGGYTF
. TRBJ1-5 TRBV6-2/TRBV6-3 . TGTGCCAGCAGTACCAACGCCCCCGTGAGCAATCAGCCCCAGCATTTT CASSTNAPVSNQPQHF
few TRBJ2-3 TRBV4-1 . TGCGCCAGCAGCCAAGATTTTCCAGATACGCAGTATTTT CASSQDFPDTQYF
. TRBJ1-1 TRBV20-1 . TGCAGTGCTAGTGATCGGGGAGGGACCACTGAAGCTTTCTTT CSASDRGGTTEAFF
. TRBJ2-7 TRBV6-1 . TGTGCCAGCAGTGAACCCCCTACGAGGGAGCAGTACTTC CASSEPPTREQYF
few TRBJ2-1 TRBV12-3/TRBV12-4 . TGTGCCAGCACCTTCACCAGCTCCTACAATGAGCAGTTCTTC CASTFTSSYNEQFF
. TRBJ1-1 TRBV4-1 . TGCGCCAGCAGCCAAGAGGGAACCGGGACATATCGAGGAGCTTTCTTT CASSQEGTGTYRGAFF
. TRBJ1-5 TRBV6-1 . TGTGCCAGCAGTGAGTCGGGGACGCAAGGTCAGCCCCAGCATTTT CASSESGTQGQPQHF
. TRBJ2-5 TRBV4-1 . TGCGCCAGCAGCCAAGATTGGGGAGAGACCCAGTACTTC CASSQDWGETQYF
. TRBJ2-1 TRBV20-1 TRBD1 TGCAGTGCACGACAGGGGTTCTACAATGAGCAGTTCTTC CSARQGFYNEQFF
. TRBJ1-2 TRBV7-6 . TGTGCCAGCAGCTTAGCAGGGGCTGGGCATGGCTACACCTTC CASSLAGAGHGYTF
. TRBJ2-7 TRBV7-9 TRBD2 TGTGCCAGCAGCACCGGGGGTAGCGGGGGCTCCTACGAGCAGTACTTC CASSTGGSGGSYEQYF
. TRBJ1-4 TRBV4-3 . TGCGCCAGCAGCCAAGTTGGTGGGCGCGGTAATGAAAAACTGTTTTTT CASSQVGGRGNEKLFF
. TRBJ1-6 TRBV3-1 . TGTACCAGCAGCACCCTGGGCGGACTATCACCCCTCCACTTT CTSSTLGGLSPLHF
few TRBJ1-2 TRBV3-1 . TGTGCCAGCAGCCAAGAAATGGGCCAGTCCGGGGGTGGCTACACCTTC CASSQEMGQSGGGYTF
. TRBJ2-3 TRBV4-1 . TGCGCCAGCAGCCAAGGGGGCCAAGATACGCAGTATTTT CASSQGGQDTQYF
. TRBJ1-1 TRBV25-1 TRBD1 TGTGCCAGCAGCAAACAGGGGAGCACTGAAGCTTTCTTT CASSKQGSTEAFF
. TRBJ2-7 TRBV6-5 . TGTGCCAGCAGTTCCATCTCATCGGGCTACGAGCAGTACTTC CASSSISSGYEQYF
. TRBJ2-7 TRBV10-2 TRBD2 TGCGCCAGCAGTGAGTCGGGTCCCCTAGCGGGGGCCCCCCACAATGAGCAGTACTTC CASSESGPLAGAPHNEQYF
. TRBJ2-4 TRBV4-3 . TGCGCCAGCAGCCAAGATCGGGGGGCGGGCATTCAGTACTTC CASSQDRGAGIQYF
. TRBJ2-5 TRBV20-1 . TGCAGTGCTAGAGCTGGGCAGGGGATCCAGTACTTC CSARAGQGIQYF
. TRBJ1-1 TRBV7-2 . TGTGCCAGCAGCTCAATAGACAGAGAAAGTGAAGCTTTCTTT CASSSIDRESEAFF
few TRBJ2-7 TRBV6-2/TRBV6-3 . TGTGCCAGCAAACAGGGAGAATGGGGGGAGCAGTACTTC CASKQGEWGEQYF
. TRBJ1-5 TRBV14 . TGTGCCAGCAGCCAAGTTAGTTCCGGGATCAGGGGAGGCGATTGGAGCAATCAGCCCCAGCATTTT CASSQVSSGIRGGDWSNQPQHF
. TRBJ2-7 TRBV7-9 TRBD1 TGTGCCAGCAGAGAAACAGGGGTGGGGGAGCAGTACTTC CASRETGVGEQYF
few TRBJ1-1 TRBV12-3/TRBV12-4 . TGTGCCAGCAGGTCCTGGGGGGGCACTGAAGCTTTCTTT CASRSWGGTEAFF
few TRBJ2-7 TRBV9 TRBD1 TGTGCCAGCAGCGTAGGGGACAGGGCTTTCTCTGAGCAGTACTTC CASSVGDRAFSEQYF
few TRBJ2-1 TRBV24-1 . TGTGCCACCAGTGATGCGGGGCTCTACAATGAGCAGTTCTTC CATSDAGLYNEQFF
. TRBJ2-3 TRBV30 TRBD2 TGTGCCTGGCGCATAGCGGGGGGGCCGGATACGCAGTATTTT CAWRIAGGPDTQYF
few TRBJ2-1 TRBV11-2 . TGTGCCAGCAGCTTAGAAGAACAGGGCAATGAGCAGTTCTTC CASSLEEQGNEQFF
few TRBJ2-7 TRBV5-1 TRBD1 TGCGCCAGCAGCCAGACGGGACAGGGTCAATACGAGCAGTACTTC CASSQTGQGQYEQYF
. TRBJ1-1 TRBV5-4 . TGTGCCAGCAGCTTTGCGGGGGGGAGCAACACTGAAGCTTTCTTT CASSFAGGSNTEAFF
few TRBJ2-3 TRBV2 TRBD2 TGTGCCAGCAGTGAAGGACTAGCGGGGGGCGCCACAGATACGCAGTATTTT CASSEGLAGGATDTQYF
. TRBJ1-2 TRBV30 . TGTGCCTGGAGTGTTGCGGTTCAGGGCGGCTATGGCTACACCTTC CAWSVAVQGGYGYTF
few TRBJ2-2 TRBV28 TRBD1 TGTGCCAGCAGTACAGGGGGCGCGGTCACCGGGGAGCTGTTTTTT CASSTGGAVTGELFF
. TRBJ2-5 TRBV11-2 . TGTGCCAGCAGCCCAGGCTTGGGGGGGACAGGACGTGCGGAGACCCAGTACTTC CASSPGLGGTGRAETQYF
few TRBJ1-2 TRBV5-6 . TGTGCCAGCAGCTTGGGGCAGACGGCTAACTATGGCTACACCTTC CASSLGQTANYGYTF
. TRBJ2-5 TRBV7-2 TRBD1 TGTGCCAGCAGCTCCCACAGGGGGGTGTTTGAGACCCGGTACTTC CASSSHRGVFETRYF
. TRBJ2-7 TRBV10-3 TRBD2 TGTGCCATCAGTATAGCGGGCGCCTCCTACAATGAGCAGTACTTC CAISIAGASYNEQYF
. TRBJ1-2 TRBV5-1 . TGCGCCAGCAGCCTAGGGGACAACAACTATGGCTACACCTTC CASSLGDNNYGYTF